This T cell receptor beta chain was identified during a study of blood T cell repertoires in COVID-19. The assay was immunoSEQ multiplex PCR, and TCRdb's table has in-frame clones only and misses some. The table shows roughly 140,000 clones, with approximately 85% occurring only once. This CDR3 region has 15 residues. The V gene lost 1 base and the J gene lost 3 bases, with 11 bases spanning the gap. In germline, CDR1 is SGHAT, CDR2 FQDESV (reference sequence). This clonotype was sampled from a man aged 50-59 years with acute or convalescent COVID-19. V gene TRBV11-1 combines with J gene TRBJ2-3; D unclear. Sequencing was done on a sample of peripheral blood. The CDR3 bases are TGTGCCAGCAGCTTAGAAGTACAACCGACAGATACGCAGTATTTT. It specifies CASSLEVQPTDTQYF.